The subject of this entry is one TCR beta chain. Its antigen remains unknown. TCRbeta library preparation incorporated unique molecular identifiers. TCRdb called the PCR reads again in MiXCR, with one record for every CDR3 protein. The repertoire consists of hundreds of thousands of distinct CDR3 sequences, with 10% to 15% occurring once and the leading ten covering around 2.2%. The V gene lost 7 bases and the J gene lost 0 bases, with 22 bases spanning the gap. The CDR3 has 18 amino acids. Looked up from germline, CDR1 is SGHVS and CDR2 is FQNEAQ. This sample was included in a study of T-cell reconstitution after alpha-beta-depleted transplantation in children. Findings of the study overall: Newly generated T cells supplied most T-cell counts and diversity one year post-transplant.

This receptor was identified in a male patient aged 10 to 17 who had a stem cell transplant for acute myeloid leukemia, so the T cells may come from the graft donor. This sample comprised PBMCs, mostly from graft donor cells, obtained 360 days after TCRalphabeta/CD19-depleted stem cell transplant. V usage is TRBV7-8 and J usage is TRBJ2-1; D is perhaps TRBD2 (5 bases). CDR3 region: CASNRDSVRRSSYNEQFF. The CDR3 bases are TGTGCCAGCAATCGGGATTCGGTGCGGAGGTCCTCCTACAATGAGCAGTTCTTC.